Listed below are T cell receptor beta chains from one sample, sequenced in a study of OX40 agonist ivuxolimab in advanced cancers. The protocol was immunoSEQ multiplex PCR, while the TCRdb copy is restricted to in-frame clones and leaves out a portion. Of some 60,000 clones detected, 86% appear once; the ten largest clones hold about 1.1%. The sequenced sample was CD4+ or CD8+ T cells sorted from blood, obtained in a trial of the OX40 agonist ivuxolimab. Receptors originate from an adult with an advanced solid tumor such as melanoma, head and neck, liver or kidney cancer. The CDR3 runs from the conserved cysteine through the conserved F or W. The D gene is left open where the match is weak. Some rows have no size entry. The others give once, few or many, or a class for an expanded clone.

size	V	J	D	CDR3	DNA
.	TRBV7-7	TRBJ2-5	.	CASSSLRTAQETQYF	TGTGCTAGCAGCTCGTTGCGCACAGCTCAAGAGACCCAGTACTTC
.	TRBV13	TRBJ1-2	.	CASSLAAGALRTF	TGTGCCAGCAGCTTAGCGGCAGGGGCCCTTCGTACCTTC
.	TRBV6-4	TRBJ2-2	TRBD2	CASSASGNTGELFF	TGTGCCAGCAGTGCTAGCGGGAACACCGGGGAGCTGTTTTTT
.	TRBV15	TRBJ2-3	TRBD2	CATSRGTSAGTDTQYF	TGTGCCACCAGCAGAGGGACTAGCGCGGGCACAGATACGCAGTATTTT
.	TRBV28	TRBJ1-1	.	CASSWGGPSEAFF	TGTGCCAGCAGTTGGGGTGGACCGAGTGAAGCTTTCTTT
.	TRBV5-4	TRBJ2-5	TRBD2	CASSRLAGVDETQYF	TGTGCCAGCAGCAGACTAGCGGGAGTGGATGAGACCCAGTACTTC
.	TRBV6-1	TRBJ2-3	TRBD2	CASSAGLASDTQYF	TGTGCCAGCAGTGCTGGACTAGCGTCAGATACGCAGTATTTT
.	TRBV18	TRBJ2-7	.	CASSRQGRDYEQYF	TGTGCCAGCTCACGACAGGGGAGGGACTACGAGCAGTACTTC
.	TRBV10-3	TRBJ2-3	TRBD1	CAISERDRVSDTQYF	TGTGCCATCAGTGAAAGGGACAGGGTTTCAGATACGCAGTATTTT
.	TRBV29-1	TRBJ2-2	.	CSVGPGAYDGELFF	TGCAGCGTTGGTCCCGGGGCTTACGACGGGGAGCTGTTTTTT
.	TRBV9	TRBJ2-7	TRBD2	CASSVEGGSSYEQYF	TGTGCCAGCAGCGTAGAGGGCGGGAGCTCCTACGAGCAGTACTTC
.	TRBV10-2	TRBJ2-2	.	CASRAGGWTGELFF	TGCGCCAGCAGGGCAGGGGGGTGGACCGGGGAGCTGTTTTTT
.	TRBV18	TRBJ2-7	.	CASSPQMAANSYEQYF	TGTGCCAGCTCACCACAAATGGCAGCCAACTCCTACGAGCAGTACTTC
.	TRBV28	TRBJ1-2	.	CASSGAGVGTNYGYTF	TGTGCCAGCAGTGGGGCCGGGGTAGGGACCAACTATGGCTACACCTTC
.	TRBV5-5	TRBJ1-3	.	CASSLDTGTIYF	TGTGCCAGCAGCTTGGACACTGGCACCATATATTTT
.	TRBV11-3	TRBJ2-3	.	CASSQGRNTQYF	TGTGCCAGCAGCCAGGGCAGGAATACGCAGTATTTT
once	TRBV2	TRBJ1-4	TRBD1	CASIAYRGSGNEKLFF	TGTGCCAGCATAGCCTACAGGGGAAGCGGTAATGAAAAACTGTTTTTT
.	TRBV2	TRBJ2-1	.	CASRAYGESSYNEQFF	TGTGCCAGCAGGGCCTATGGAGAATCCTCCTACAATGAGCAGTTCTTC
.	TRBV2	TRBJ1-1	.	CASSELSTGWGMNTEAFF	TGTGCCAGCAGTGAATTATCTACAGGGTGGGGGATGAACACTGAAGCTTTCTTT
few	TRBV5-4	TRBJ2-3	.	CASSLVGVDTQYF	TGTGCCAGCAGCTTGGTGGGGGTAGATACGCAGTATTTT
medium-sized	TRBV7-9	TRBJ2-7	.	CASSLARDSYEQYF	TGTGCCAGCAGCCTCGCCCGCGACTCCTACGAGCAGTACTTC
.	TRBV5-4	TRBJ2-6	TRBD2	CASSSITLAGGLSGANVLTF	TGTGCCAGCAGCTCGATTACTTTAGCGGGAGGACTCTCTGGGGCCAACGTCCTGACTTTC
.	TRBV5-8	TRBJ2-2	TRBD1	CASSLVQGANRFNTGELFF	TGTGCCAGCAGCTTGGTTCAGGGGGCGAATCGATTTAACACCGGGGAGCTGTTTTTT
.	TRBV10-3	TRBJ2-7	.	CAISELDEQYF	TGTGCCATCAGTGAGTTGGACGAGCAGTACTTC
.	TRBV29-1	TRBJ2-1	.	CSVARSSSYNEQFF	TGCAGCGTTGCGAGGAGTAGCTCCTACAATGAGCAGTTCTTC
.	TRBV9	TRBJ2-5	TRBD2	CASGLAGGETQYF	TGTGCCAGCGGGCTAGCGGGAGGAGAGACCCAGTACTTC
.	TRBV30	TRBJ1-1	.	CAWSVLWGTRNTEAFF	TGTGCCTGGAGTGTACTTTGGGGTACGAGGAACACTGAAGCTTTCTTT
.	TRBV7-2	TRBJ2-7	TRBD1	CASSLRSRDSSYEQYF	TGTGCCAGCAGCTTAAGAAGCCGGGACAGCTCCTACGAGCAGTACTTC
.	TRBV7-2	TRBJ2-1	TRBD2	CASSLEGTSGSEKQFF	TGTGCCAGCAGCTTAGAGGGGACTAGCGGATCCGAAAAGCAGTTCTTC
.	TRBV6-1	TRBJ2-7	TRBD1	CASSTGTGSSYEQYF	TGTGCCAGCAGTACCGGGACAGGGTCCTCCTACGAGCAGTACTTC
once	TRBV6-5	TRBJ2-3	.	CASSASTDTQYF	TGTGCCAGCAGTGCCTCTACAGATACGCAGTATTTT
few	TRBV28	TRBJ1-2	.	CASSQITGQTYGYTF	TGTGCCAGCAGCCAAATAACCGGACAGACCTATGGCTACACCTTC
.	TRBV7-8	TRBJ2-5	.	CASSRQDGNQETQYF	TGTGCCAGCAGTCGCCAGGACGGCAACCAAGAGACCCAGTACTTC
.	TRBV2	TRBJ2-5	.	CASSENTLQETQYF	TGTGCCAGCAGTGAAAACACCCTCCAAGAGACCCAGTACTTC
.	TRBV25-1	TRBJ1-1	.	CASRWANTEAFF	TGTGCCAGCAGGTGGGCGAACACTGAAGCTTTCTTT
.	TRBV5-5	TRBJ2-2	TRBD2	CASSGLAANTGELFF	TGTGCCAGCAGCGGACTAGCGGCGAACACCGGGGAGCTGTTTTTT
.	TRBV19	TRBJ2-1	TRBD2	CASSITSGEGNEQFF	TGTGCCAGTAGTATTACCAGCGGGGAGGGCAATGAGCAGTTCTTC
.	TRBV28	TRBJ2-1	TRBD2	CASSPGLAGAQFF	TGTGCCAGCAGTCCCGGACTAGCGGGAGCACAGTTCTTC
.	TRBV9	TRBJ2-2	.	CASSPFTGELFF	TGTGCCAGCAGCCCGTTCACCGGGGAGCTGTTTTTT
.	TRBV15	TRBJ2-5	TRBD2	CATSLGGVQETQYF	TGTGCCACCAGCTTGGGGGGGGTCCAAGAGACCCAGTACTTC
.	TRBV28	TRBJ2-2	TRBD1	CASSWTGENTGELFF	TGTGCCAGCAGTTGGACAGGAGAGAACACCGGGGAGCTGTTTTTT
once	TRBV5-1	TRBJ2-3	.	CASSPSTHPDTQYF	TGCGCCAGCAGCCCCTCGACTCACCCGGATACGCAGTATTTT
.	TRBV7-2	TRBJ2-1	.	CASSLYPGAAGTEQFF	TGTGCCAGCAGCTTATATCCGGGGGCCGCAGGAACTGAGCAGTTCTTC
few	TRBV11-3	TRBJ2-2	.	CASSLNRDGGELFF	TGTGCCAGCAGCTTGAACCGGGACGGCGGGGAGCTGTTTTTT
.	TRBV11-3	TRBJ2-7	TRBD2	CASSWTSGSGEQYF	TGTGCCAGCAGCTGGACTAGCGGGAGTGGGGAGCAGTACTTC
.	TRBV9	TRBJ2-1	.	CASSPTSRPEEGEQFF	TGTGCCAGCAGCCCGACCTCCCGGCCAGAAGAGGGTGAGCAGTTCTTC
.	TRBV6-5	TRBJ2-1	TRBD2	CASLTIAGGPGEQFF	TGTGCCAGCCTCACGATAGCGGGAGGGCCGGGTGAGCAGTTCTTC
.	TRBV28	TRBJ1-1	.	CASSLQGNTEAFF	TGTGCCAGCAGTTTGCAGGGTAACACTGAAGCTTTCTTT
.	TRBV4-1	TRBJ2-1	TRBD1	CASSQVPSGTAQFF	TGCGCCAGCAGCCAAGTACCGTCCGGGACAGCTCAGTTCTTC
.	TRBV6-5	TRBJ2-7	TRBD1	CASSYSGWTGSYEQYF	TGTGCCAGCAGTTACTCGGGATGGACAGGCTCCTACGAGCAGTACTTC
.	TRBV9	TRBJ2-4	.	CASSPTSKNIQYF	TGTGCCAGCAGCCCGACTAGCAAAAACATTCAGTACTTC
.	TRBV5-4	TRBJ2-5	TRBD1	CASSLGTGLQETQYF	TGTGCCAGCAGCTTAGGGACAGGGTTGCAGGAGACCCAGTACTTC
.	TRBV7-2	TRBJ2-7	TRBD2	CASTGLAADYEQYF	TGTGCCAGCACCGGACTAGCGGCAGACTACGAGCAGTACTTC
.	TRBV30	TRBJ1-3	.	CAWSEGNGNTIYF	TGTGCCTGGAGTGAAGGAAATGGAAACACCATATATTTT
.	TRBV28	TRBJ2-7	.	CASSLGWAGGLHEQYF	TGTGCCAGCAGTTTGGGCTGGGCGGGCGGGCTGCACGAGCAGTACTTC
.	TRBV5-1	TRBJ1-1	.	CASQSLRGNTEAFF	TGCGCCAGCCAATCCCTCCGGGGGAACACTGAAGCTTTCTTT
.	TRBV7-7	TRBJ1-4	.	CASSLGVSPYEKLFF	TGTGCCAGCAGCTTAGGGGTCAGTCCTTATGAAAAACTGTTTTTT